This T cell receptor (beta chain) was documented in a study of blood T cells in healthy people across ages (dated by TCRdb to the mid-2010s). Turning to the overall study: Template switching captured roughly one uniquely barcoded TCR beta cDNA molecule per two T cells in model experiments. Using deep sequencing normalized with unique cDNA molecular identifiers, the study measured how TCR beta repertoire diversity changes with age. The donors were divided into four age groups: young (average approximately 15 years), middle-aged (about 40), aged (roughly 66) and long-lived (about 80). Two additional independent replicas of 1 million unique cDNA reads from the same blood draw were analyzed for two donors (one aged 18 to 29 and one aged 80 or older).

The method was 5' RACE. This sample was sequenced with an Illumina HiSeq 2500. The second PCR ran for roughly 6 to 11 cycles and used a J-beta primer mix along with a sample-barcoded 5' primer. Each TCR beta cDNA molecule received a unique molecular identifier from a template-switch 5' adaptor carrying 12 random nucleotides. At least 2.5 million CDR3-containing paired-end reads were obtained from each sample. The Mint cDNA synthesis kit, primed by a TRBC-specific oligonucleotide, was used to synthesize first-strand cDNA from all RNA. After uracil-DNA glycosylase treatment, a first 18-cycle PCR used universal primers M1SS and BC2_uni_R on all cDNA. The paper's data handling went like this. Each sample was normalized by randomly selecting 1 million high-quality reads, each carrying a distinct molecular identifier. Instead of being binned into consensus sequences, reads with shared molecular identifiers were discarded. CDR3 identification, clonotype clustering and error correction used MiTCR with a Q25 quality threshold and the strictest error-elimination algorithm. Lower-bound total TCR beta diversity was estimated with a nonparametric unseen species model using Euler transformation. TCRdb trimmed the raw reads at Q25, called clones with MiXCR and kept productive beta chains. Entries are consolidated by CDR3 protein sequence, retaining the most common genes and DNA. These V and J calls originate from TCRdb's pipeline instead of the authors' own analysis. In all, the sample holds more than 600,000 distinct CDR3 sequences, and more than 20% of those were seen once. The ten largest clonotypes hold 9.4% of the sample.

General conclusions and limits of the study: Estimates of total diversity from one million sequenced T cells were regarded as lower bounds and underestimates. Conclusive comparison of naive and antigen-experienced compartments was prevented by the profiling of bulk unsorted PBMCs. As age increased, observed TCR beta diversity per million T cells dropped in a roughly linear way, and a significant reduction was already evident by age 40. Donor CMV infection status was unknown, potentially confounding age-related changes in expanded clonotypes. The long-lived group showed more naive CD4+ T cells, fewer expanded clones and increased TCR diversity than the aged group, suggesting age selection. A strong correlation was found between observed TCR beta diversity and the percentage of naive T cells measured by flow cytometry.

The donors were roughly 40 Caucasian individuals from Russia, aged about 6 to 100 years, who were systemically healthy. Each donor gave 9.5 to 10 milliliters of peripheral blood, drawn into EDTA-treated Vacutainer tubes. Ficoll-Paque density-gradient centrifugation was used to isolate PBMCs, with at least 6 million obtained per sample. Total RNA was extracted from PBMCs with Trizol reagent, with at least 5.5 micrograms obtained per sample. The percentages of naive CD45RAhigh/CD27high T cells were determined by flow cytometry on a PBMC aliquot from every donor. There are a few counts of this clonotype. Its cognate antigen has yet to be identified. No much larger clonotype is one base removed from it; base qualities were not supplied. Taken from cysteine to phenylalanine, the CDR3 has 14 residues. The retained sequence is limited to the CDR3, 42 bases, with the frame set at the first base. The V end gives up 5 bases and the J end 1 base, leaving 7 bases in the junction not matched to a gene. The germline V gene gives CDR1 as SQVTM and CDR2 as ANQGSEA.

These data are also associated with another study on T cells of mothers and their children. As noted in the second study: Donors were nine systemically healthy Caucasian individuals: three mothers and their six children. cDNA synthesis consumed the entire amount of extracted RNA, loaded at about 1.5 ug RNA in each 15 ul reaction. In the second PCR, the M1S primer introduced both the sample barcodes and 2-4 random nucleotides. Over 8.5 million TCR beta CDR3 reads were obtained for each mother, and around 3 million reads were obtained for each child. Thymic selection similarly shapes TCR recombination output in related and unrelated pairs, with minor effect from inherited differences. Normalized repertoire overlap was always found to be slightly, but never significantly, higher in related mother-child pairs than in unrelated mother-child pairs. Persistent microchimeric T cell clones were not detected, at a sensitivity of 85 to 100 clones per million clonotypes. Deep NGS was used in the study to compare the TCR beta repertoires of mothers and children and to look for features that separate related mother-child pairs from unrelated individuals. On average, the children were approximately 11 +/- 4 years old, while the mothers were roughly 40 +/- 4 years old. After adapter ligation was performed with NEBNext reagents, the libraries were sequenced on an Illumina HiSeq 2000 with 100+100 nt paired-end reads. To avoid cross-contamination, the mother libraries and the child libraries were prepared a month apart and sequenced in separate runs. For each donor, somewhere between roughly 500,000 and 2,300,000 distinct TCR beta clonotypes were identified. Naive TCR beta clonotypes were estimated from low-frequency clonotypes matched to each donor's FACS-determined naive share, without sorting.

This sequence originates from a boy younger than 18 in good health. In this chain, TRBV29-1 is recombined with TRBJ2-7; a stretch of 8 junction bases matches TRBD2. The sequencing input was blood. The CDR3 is CSVRIRGGSYEQYF. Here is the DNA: TGCAGCGTTCGAATTCGCGGGGGGTCCTACGAGCAGTACTTC.